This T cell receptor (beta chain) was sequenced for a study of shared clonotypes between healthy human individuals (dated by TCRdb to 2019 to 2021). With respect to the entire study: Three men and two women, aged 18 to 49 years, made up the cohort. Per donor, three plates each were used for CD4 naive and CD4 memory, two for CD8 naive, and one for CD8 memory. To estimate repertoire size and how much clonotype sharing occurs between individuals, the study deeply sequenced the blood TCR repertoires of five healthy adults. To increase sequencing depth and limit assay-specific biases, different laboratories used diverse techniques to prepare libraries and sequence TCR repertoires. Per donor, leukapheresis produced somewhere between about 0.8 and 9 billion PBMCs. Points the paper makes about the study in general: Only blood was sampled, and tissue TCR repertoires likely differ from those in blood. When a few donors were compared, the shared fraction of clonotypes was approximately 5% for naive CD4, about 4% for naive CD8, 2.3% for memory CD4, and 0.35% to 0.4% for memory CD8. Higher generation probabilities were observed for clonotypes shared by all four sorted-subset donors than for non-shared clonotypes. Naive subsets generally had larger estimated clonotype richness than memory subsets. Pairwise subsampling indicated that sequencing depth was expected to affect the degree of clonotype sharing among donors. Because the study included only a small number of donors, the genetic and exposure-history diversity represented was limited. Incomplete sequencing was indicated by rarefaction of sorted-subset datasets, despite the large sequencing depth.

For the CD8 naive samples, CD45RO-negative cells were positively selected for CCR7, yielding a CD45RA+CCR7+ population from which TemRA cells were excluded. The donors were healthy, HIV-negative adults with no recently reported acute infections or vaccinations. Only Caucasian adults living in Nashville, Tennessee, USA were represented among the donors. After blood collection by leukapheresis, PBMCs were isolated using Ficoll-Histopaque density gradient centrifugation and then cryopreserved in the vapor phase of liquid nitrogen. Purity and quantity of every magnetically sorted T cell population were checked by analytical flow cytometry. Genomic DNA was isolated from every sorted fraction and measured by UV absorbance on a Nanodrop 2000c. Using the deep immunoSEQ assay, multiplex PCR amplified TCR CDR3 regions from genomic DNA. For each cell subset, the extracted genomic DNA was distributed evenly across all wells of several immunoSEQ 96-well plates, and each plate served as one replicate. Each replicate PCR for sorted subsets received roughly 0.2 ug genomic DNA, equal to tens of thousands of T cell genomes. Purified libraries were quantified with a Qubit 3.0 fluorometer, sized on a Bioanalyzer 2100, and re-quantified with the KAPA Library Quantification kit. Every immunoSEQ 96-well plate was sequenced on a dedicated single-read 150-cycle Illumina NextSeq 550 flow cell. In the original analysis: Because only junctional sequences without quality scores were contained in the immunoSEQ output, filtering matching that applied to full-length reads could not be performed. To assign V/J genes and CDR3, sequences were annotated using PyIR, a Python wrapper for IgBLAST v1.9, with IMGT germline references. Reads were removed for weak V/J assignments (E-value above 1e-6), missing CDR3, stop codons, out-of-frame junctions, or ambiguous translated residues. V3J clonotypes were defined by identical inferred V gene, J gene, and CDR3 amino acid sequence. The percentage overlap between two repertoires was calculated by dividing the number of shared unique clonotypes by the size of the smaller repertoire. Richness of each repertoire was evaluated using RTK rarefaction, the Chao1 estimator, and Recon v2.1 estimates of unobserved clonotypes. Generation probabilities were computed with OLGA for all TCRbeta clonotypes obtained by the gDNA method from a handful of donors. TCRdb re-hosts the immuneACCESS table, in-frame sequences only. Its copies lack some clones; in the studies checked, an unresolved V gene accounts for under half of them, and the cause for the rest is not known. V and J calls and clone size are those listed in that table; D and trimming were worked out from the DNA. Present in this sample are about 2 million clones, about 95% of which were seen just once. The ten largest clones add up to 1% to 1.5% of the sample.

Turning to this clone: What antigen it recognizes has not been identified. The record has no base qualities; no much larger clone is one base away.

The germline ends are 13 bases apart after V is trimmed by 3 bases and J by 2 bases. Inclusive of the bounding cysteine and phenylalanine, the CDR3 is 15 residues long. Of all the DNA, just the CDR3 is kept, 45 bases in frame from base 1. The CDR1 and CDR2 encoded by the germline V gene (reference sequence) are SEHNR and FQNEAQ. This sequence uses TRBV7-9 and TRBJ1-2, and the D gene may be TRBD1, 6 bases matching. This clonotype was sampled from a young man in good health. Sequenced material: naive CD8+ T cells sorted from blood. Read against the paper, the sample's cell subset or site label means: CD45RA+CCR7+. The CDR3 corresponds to CASSFIGQLNYGYTF. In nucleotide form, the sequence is TGTGCCAGCAGCTTTATCGGACAGCTGAACTATGGCTACACCTTC.